What follows are 2 T cell receptor beta chains derived from one specimen sequenced in a study of T cell clones after liver transplantation. Only in-frame clones appear in the TCRdb table, and some are missing; sequencing was by immunoSEQ multiplex PCR. The sample holds around 100,000 clones, about 86% seen once. The sample in question was CD4+ T cells from blood, obtained approximately 43 months after liver transplant. These receptors originate from a human patient who received a liver transplant. The graft donor may have contributed some T cells.

This clone appeared a single time. The rearrangement links TRBV10-3 to TRBJ2-3; 8 nucleotides agree with TRBD2. Trimming cost V 2 bases and J 2 bases; bases outside gene matches: 6. This CDR3 has 16 residues. Germline V lookup: CDR1 ENHRY, CDR2 SYGVKD. The CDR3 spells CAISEKVAGYTDTQYF. The CDR3 DNA reads TGTGCCATCAGTGAGAAAGTAGCGGGGTACACAGATACGCAGTATTTT.

This chain joins TRBV11-2 and TRBJ1-3, with TRBD1 matching 7 bases. The CDR3 has 14 amino acids. V was pared by 4 bases and J by 4 bases, with 4 bases of the junction left unmatched. CDR1 and CDR2 from the germline V gene are SGHAT and FQNNGV. As DNA, the CDR3 is TGTGCCAGCAGCTACGACAGGGCCGGAAACACCATATATTTT. It codes for CASSYDRAGNTIYF. Variable domain in full (rest from reference TRBV11-2 and TRBJ1-3): EAGVAQSPRYKIIEKRQSVAFWCNPISGHATLYWYQQILGQGPKLLIQFQNNGVVDDSQLPKDRFSAERLKGVDSTLKIQPAKLEDSAVYLCASSYDRAGNTIYFGEGSWLTVV.